The T cell receptor (beta chain) under discussion was sequenced for a study of T cell changes during pregnancy in multiple sclerosis. Germline V gene lookup returns CDR1 SGHRS and CDR2 YFSETQ. Losses at the gene ends were 2 bases for V and 4 bases for J; bases not matched to a gene: 5. This CDR3 spans 14 amino acids. Assay used: immunoSEQ multiplex PCR; TCRdb lists only in-frame clones, some missing. This table has tens of thousands of clones, roughly 92% appearing once. This clone was seen only once. The clonotype originates from a female donor with multiple sclerosis, enrolled in a pregnancy study. The sample was CD4+ T cells from peripheral blood mononuclear cells, taken in the third trimester of pregnancy. The rearrangement uses TRBV5-1 and TRBJ1-2; 7 bases match TRBD1. CDR3 amino acids: CASSFTGDSYGYTF. The CDR3 bases are TGCGCCAGCAGCTTCACAGGGGATTCCTATGGCTACACCTTC. The full variable domain, its missing parts supplied by reference TRBV5-1 and TRBJ1-2, is KAGVTQTPRYLIKTRGQQVTLSCSPISGHRSVSWYQQTPGQGLQFLFEYFSETQRNKGNFPGRFSGRQFSNSRSEMNVSTLELGDSALYLCASSFTGDSYGYTFGSGTRLTVV.